Listed below are T cell receptor beta chains from one sample, sequenced in a study of blood T cell repertoires in COVID-19. Sequencing was performed with immunoSEQ multiplex PCR; in TCRdb, only in-frame clones are kept and a portion is missing. The table lists approximately 76,000 clones, about 70% of them singletons. The sequencing sample was made of peripheral blood. These receptors all come from a woman in her 70s with acute or convalescent COVID-19. Each CDR3 is given with its conserved first and last residue. A D gene is named only where the DNA matches it firmly. Clone size is stated in some rows and not others, as once, few, many or a class when expanded.

size: NA
V: TRBV25-1
D: NA
J: TRBJ2-7
DNA: TGTGCCAGCAGTGGACCCTCACAGGCGATCTACGAGCAGTACTTC
CDR3: CASSGPSQAIYEQYF

size: NA
V: TRBV3-1/TRBV3-2
D: NA
J: TRBJ2-2
DNA: TGTGCCAGCAGCCAAGTTGGCGAGGGCGGGGAGCTGTTTTTT
CDR3: CASSQVGEGGELFF

size: NA
V: TRBV28
D: NA
J: TRBJ2-7
DNA: TGTGCCAGCAGTTTACCCTCTGAGCAGTACTTC
CDR3: CASSLPSEQYF

size: NA
V: TRBV5-6
D: TRBD1
J: TRBJ1-2
DNA: TGTGCCAGCAGCTCAGGGACAGCTGGGTTCCTCTATGGCTACACCTTC
CDR3: CASSSGTAGFLYGYTF

size: few
V: TRBV5-1
D: NA
J: TRBJ1-1
DNA: TGCGCCAGCGGACATGAGAACACTGAAGCTTTCTTT
CDR3: CASGHENTEAFF

size: NA
V: TRBV6-1
D: NA
J: TRBJ1-5
DNA: TGTGCCAGCAGTGAAGCCCGGAATCAGCCCCAGCATTTT
CDR3: CASSEARNQPQHF

size: NA
V: TRBV5-6
D: TRBD2
J: TRBJ2-1
DNA: TGTGCCAGCAGCTGGGGACTAGCGGGAGGAGAGCAGTTCTTC
CDR3: CASSWGLAGGEQFF

size: NA
V: TRBV4-3
D: TRBD2
J: TRBJ2-1
DNA: TGCGCCAGCAGCCAAGAGGGGCTGGCGGGAGGGGGTAATGAGCAGTTCTTC
CDR3: CASSQEGLAGGGNEQFF

size: NA
V: TRBV7-7
D: TRBD1
J: TRBJ2-1
DNA: TGTGCCAGCAGCAAGGGACAGGGTTACAATGAGCAGTTCTTC
CDR3: CASSKGQGYNEQFF

size: once
V: TRBV13
D: TRBD2
J: TRBJ2-7
DNA: TGTGCCAGCAGCTTTTGGACTAGCGGCTCCTACGAGCAGTACTTC
CDR3: CASSFWTSGSYEQYF

size: NA
V: TRBV19
D: NA
J: TRBJ1-2
DNA: TGTGCCAGCCTAAACACCCTGTTGGCCCGCGGGGGATATGGCTACACCTTC
CDR3: CASLNTLLARGGYGYTF

size: NA
V: TRBV6-1
D: NA
J: TRBJ1-1
DNA: TGTGCCAGCAGTGAATCCCGCTTTTTGGGGGAGGGCACTGAAGCTTTCTTT
CDR3: CASSESRFLGEGTEAFF

size: NA
V: TRBV12-3/TRBV12-4
D: NA
J: TRBJ1-1
DNA: TGTGCCAGCAGTTTAAGGGCGGGCACTGAAGCTTTCTTT
CDR3: CASSLRAGTEAFF

size: NA
V: TRBV5-5
D: NA
J: TRBJ1-1
DNA: TGTGCCAGCAGCCGGACGGGGGGGGCTGGCACTGAAGCTTTCTTT
CDR3: CASSRTGGAGTEAFF

size: NA
V: TRBV6-6
D: TRBD2
J: TRBJ2-1
DNA: TGTGCCAGCAGTTACAAGCGGGAGAGGGGCAATGAGCAGTTCTTC
CDR3: CASSYKRERGNEQFF

size: few
V: TRBV5-1
D: NA
J: TRBJ1-2
DNA: TGCGCCAGCAACCCTTCCGGGACTTGGGAAGGCTACACCTTC
CDR3: CASNPSGTWEGYTF

size: NA
V: TRBV3-1/TRBV3-2
D: NA
J: TRBJ1-2
DNA: TGTGCCAGCAGCCTAAAACTTGGCTACACCTTC
CDR3: CASSLKLGYTF